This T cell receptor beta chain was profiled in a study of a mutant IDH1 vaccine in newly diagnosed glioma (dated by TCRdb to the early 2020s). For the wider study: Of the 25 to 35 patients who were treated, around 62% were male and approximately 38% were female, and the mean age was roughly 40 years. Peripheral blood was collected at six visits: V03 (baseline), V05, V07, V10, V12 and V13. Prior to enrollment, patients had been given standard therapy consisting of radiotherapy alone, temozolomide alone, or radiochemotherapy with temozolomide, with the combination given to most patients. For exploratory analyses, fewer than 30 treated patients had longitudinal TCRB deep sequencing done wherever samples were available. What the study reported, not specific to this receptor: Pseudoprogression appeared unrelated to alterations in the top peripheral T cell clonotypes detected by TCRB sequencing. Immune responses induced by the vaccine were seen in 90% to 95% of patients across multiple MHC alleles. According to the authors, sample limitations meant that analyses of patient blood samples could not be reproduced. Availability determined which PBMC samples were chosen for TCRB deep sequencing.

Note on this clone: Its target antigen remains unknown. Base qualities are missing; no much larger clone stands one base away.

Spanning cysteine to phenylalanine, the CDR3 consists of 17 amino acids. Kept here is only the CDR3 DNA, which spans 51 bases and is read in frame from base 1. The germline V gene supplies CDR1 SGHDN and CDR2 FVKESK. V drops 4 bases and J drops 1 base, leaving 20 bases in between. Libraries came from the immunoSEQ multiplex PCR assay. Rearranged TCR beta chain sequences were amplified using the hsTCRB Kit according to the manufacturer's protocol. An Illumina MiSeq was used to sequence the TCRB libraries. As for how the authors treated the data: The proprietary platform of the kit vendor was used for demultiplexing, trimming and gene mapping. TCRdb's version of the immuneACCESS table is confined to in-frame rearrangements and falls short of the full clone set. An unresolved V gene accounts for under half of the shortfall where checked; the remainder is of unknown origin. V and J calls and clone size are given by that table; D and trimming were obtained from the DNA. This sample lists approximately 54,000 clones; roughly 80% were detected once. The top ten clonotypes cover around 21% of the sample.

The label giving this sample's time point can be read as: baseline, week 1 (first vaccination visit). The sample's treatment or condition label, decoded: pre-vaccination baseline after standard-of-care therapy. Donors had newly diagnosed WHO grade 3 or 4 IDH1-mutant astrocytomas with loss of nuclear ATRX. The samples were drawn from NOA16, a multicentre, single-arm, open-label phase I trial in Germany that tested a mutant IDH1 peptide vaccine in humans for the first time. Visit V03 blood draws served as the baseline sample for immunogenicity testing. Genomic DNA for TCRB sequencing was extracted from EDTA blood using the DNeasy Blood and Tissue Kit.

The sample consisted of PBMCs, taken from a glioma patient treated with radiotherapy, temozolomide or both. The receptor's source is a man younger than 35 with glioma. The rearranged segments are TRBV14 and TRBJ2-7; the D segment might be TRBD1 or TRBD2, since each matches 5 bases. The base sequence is TGTGCCAGCAGCCCCCTCCCCGGGGCAGAGACGTCCTACGAGCAGTACTTC. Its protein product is CASSPLPGAETSYEQYF.